This T cell receptor (beta chain) stems from a study of early T cells in non-severe SARS-CoV-2 infection. As for the study in general: Unsorted whole-blood RNA was sequenced in bulk, leaving chains unpaired. Study conclusions and caveats: CD4 and private specificities were missed by VDJdb matching, which favored anti-spike CD8 responses.

The CDR3 covers 16 residues. CDR1 SGHNT and CDR2 YYREEE come from the germline V gene (reference sequence). The V end was cut by 0 bases, the J end by 0 bases, with 11 bases between. This clonotype was counted a few times. No antigen is known for it. Researchers attached unique molecular identifiers to individual cDNA molecules. TCRdb re-derived calls from the 5' RACE reads in MiXCR, one entry per CDR3 protein. This repertoire shows about 55,000 distinct CDR3 sequences, under 8% found once; its top ten account for 5.5% to 6%. The V gene is TRBV5-4, the J gene TRBJ2-3, with a weak D call TRBD1 (5 bases). The sequence was collected from an adult who was a healthcare worker with PCR-confirmed SARS-CoV-2 infection or an uninfected control (not recorded which). Sample: whole blood, taken at baseline. The DNA of the CDR3 is TGTGCCAGCAGCTTGGCCGGCCAGGGTAGCACAGATACGCAGTATTTT. It specifies CASSLAGQGSTDTQYF.